The 6 T cell receptor beta chains below all came from one sample that was sequenced in a study of regulatory T cells in long-lasting Graves disease. Time point defined: newly diagnosed GD, antithyroid drugs for less than 3 months. Scientists built the TCR library using RNA that was extracted from PBMCs. Construction of the TCR beta libraries employed iRepertoire HTBI primers in conjunction with Arm-PCR of CDR3 regions. TCRdb independently ran MiXCR on the multiplex PCR reads; one entry per CDR3 protein. The sample lists approximately 400,000 distinct CDR3 sequences, approximately 15% seen once, with 16% in the top ten. These data were also reused for a study on T cells in Graves' hyperthyroidism and ophthalmopathy.

The sample here was peripheral blood mononuclear cells (PBMCs), taken at new diagnosis, from a patient treated with antithyroid drugs. Source of these receptors: a woman in her 30s with Graves disease.

This clonotype showed up just a few times. The chain is built from TRBV11-2 and TRBJ2-4; either TRBD1 or TRBD2 may fit D (5 bases each). CDR1 is SGHAT and CDR2 is FQNNGV in the germline V gene. Trimming removed 4 bases at V and 1 base at J, with 26 bases between. The CDR3 contains 20 residues. In nucleotides, the CDR3 is TGTGCCAGCAGCTCTTTCCTCTTCTTGAACGGGGCGCCGGCCAAAAACATTCAGTACTTC. It codes for CASSSFLFLNGAPAKNIQYF.

This sequence joins TRBV6-1 and TRBJ2-7; 8 bases map to TRBD2. The V gene end was trimmed by 8 bases and the J gene end by 6 bases; junction bases not matched to a gene: 12. Per germline, CDR1 MNHNS and CDR2 SASEGT. The CDR3 spans 14 residues. The CDR3 nucleotides are TGTGCCAGCTCTTCCGGGACTAGATTCGGCGAGCAGTACTTC. It specifies CASSSGTRFGEQYF.

Many counts were recorded for this clonotype. This chain connects TRBV11-2 to TRBJ1-3, with TRBD1 identical over 11 bases. Germline loops: CDR1 SGHAT, CDR2 FQNNGV. The CDR3 has 18 amino acids. Losses at the gene ends were 2 bases for V and 2 bases for J; bases not matched to a gene: 8. The CDR3 DNA sequence: TGTGCCAGCAGCTTAAGTGGGACAGGGGGTTCGACTGGAAACACCATATATTTT. It yields the protein CASSLSGTGGSTGNTIYF.

This clonotype has more than one count but fewer than ten. This sequence joins TRBV6-1 and TRBJ1-3; D call uncertain. The CDR3 consists of 14 residues. Germline CDR1 MNHNS, CDR2 SASEGT. V lost 10 bases and J lost 0, with 13 bases in between. In DNA form, the CDR3 reads TGTGCCACCAGAGGAATTCACTCTGGAAACACCATATATTTT. Encoded protein: CATRGIHSGNTIYF.

V usage is TRBV19 and J usage is TRBJ2-1; D possibly matches TRBD1 or TRBD2 (6 bases each). The germline CDR1 and CDR2 sequences are LNHDA and SQIVND (reference sequence). The CDR3 extends over 14 amino acids. The V and J ends lost 7 bases and 2 bases respectively, with 12 bases between them. The CDR3 sequence is CASMGGAPYNEQFF. The CDR3 bases are TGTGCCAGTATGGGGGGCGCCCCCTACAATGAGCAGTTCTTC.

This clonotype was seen repeatedly, ten times or more. V is TRBV11-3 and J is TRBJ2-1; the match to TRBD2 covers 12 bases. After removal of 1 base from V and 9 bases from J, the junction contained 7 bases not matched to a gene. The CDR3 contains 16 residues. Germline V gene data show CDR1 as SGHNT and CDR2 as YENEEA. This CDR3 is CASSLAGGLAGVEQFF. Written as DNA, the CDR3 is TGTGCCAGCAGCTTAGCGGGGGGACTAGCGGGTGTTGAGCAGTTCTTC. Drawing the rest from reference TRBV11-3 and TRBJ2-1, the complete variable domain is EAGVVQSPRYKIIEKKQPVAFWCNPISGHNTLYWYLQNLGQGPELLIRYENEEAVDDSQLPKDRFSAERLKGVDSTLKIQPAELGDSAVYLCASSLAGGLAGVEQFFGPGTRLTVL.